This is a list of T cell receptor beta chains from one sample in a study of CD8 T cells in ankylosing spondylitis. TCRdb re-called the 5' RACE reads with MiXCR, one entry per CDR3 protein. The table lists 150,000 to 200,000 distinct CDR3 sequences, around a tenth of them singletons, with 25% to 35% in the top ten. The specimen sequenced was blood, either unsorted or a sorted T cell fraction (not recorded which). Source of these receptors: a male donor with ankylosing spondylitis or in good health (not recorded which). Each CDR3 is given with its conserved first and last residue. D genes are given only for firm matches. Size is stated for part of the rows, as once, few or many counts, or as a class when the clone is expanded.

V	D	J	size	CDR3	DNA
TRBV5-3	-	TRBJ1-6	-	CARTLLGEPSSYNSPLHF	TGTGCCAGAACCCTCCTCGGAGAACCAAGCTCCTATAATTCACCCCTCCACTTT
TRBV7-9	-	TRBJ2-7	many	CASGNWFESSYEQYF	TGTGCCAGCGGCAACTGGTTCGAGAGCTCCTACGAGCAGTACTTC
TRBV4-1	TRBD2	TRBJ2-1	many	CASSPGTSGRTGSYNEQFF	TGCGCCAGCAGCCCCGGGACTAGCGGGAGAACAGGGTCCTACAATGAGCAGTTCTTC
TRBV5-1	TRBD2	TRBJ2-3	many	CASSGQTSGRQDTQYF	TGCGCCAGCAGCGGACAGACTAGCGGGAGACAAGATACGCAGTATTTT
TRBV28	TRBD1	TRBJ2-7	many	CASSSSGTDYEQYF	TGTGCCAGCAGTTCCTCCGGGACAGACTACGAGCAGTACTTC
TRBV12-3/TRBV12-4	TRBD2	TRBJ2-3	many	CAIHSGGSSTDTQYF	TGTGCCATCCATAGCGGGGGGAGTAGCACAGATACGCAGTATTTT
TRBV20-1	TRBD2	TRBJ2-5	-	CSARELAAQETQYF	TGCAGTGCTAGAGAACTAGCGGCTCAAGAGACCCAGTACTTC
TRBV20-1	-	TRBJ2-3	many	CSALILGTDTQYF	TGCAGCGCATTAATCCTAGGCACAGATACGCAGTATTTT
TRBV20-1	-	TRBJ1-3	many	CSAVKTDSGNTIYF	TGCAGTGCTGTAAAGACAGACTCTGGAAACACCATATATTTT
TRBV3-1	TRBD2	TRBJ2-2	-	CASSQAGVAGSGELFF	TGTGCCAGCAGCCAAGCCGGAGTAGCGGGGTCCGGGGAGCTGTTTTTT
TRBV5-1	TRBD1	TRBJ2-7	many	CASSFGTGPNHEQYF	TGCGCCAGCAGCTTCGGGACAGGGCCAAACCACGAGCAGTACTTC
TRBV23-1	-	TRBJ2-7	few	CASSRTDTDYEQYF	TGCGCCAGCAGTCGGACGGATACGGACTACGAGCAGTACTTC
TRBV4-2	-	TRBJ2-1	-	CASSQEPVQDEQFF	TGTGCCAGCAGCCAAGAGCCGGTCCAAGATGAGCAGTTCTTC
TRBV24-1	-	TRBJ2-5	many	CATSGVGQGSKETQYF	TGTGCCACCAGTGGCGTTGGGCAGGGGTCTAAAGAGACCCAGTACTTC
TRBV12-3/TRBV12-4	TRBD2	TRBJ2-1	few	CASSLPRGPTSGNEQFF	TGTGCCAGCAGTCTCCCCCGGGGTCCGACTAGCGGCAATGAGCAGTTCTTC
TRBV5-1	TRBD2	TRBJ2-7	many	CASRTTSESYEQYF	TGCGCCAGCAGGACGACTAGCGAGTCCTACGAGCAGTACTTC
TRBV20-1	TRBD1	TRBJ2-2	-	CSASRGMGNTGELFF	TGCAGTGCTAGCAGGGGGATGGGGAACACCGGGGAGCTGTTTTTT
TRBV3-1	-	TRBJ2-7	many	CASSPRGAYEQYF	TGTGCCAGCAGCCCCAGGGGAGCCTACGAGCAGTACTTC
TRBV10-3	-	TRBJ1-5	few	CAIKAPNQPQHF	TGTGCCATCAAAGCCCCCAATCAGCCCCAGCATTTT
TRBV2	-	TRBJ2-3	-	CASSRPPSTDTQYF	TGTGCCAGCAGCCGACCACCCAGCACAGATACGCAGTATTTT
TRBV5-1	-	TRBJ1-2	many	CASTRDEGNYGYTF	TGCGCCAGCACTCGGGACGAGGGTAACTATGGCTACACCTTC
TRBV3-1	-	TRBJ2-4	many	CASSPLQGGGNIQYF	TGTGCCAGCAGCCCTTTACAGGGAGGGGGAAACATTCAGTACTTC
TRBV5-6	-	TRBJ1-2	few	CASSSRQIRLGYTF	TGTGCCAGCAGCTCCAGACAGATTCGTCTTGGCTACACCTTC
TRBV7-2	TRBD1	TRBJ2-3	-	CASSQQGARGDTQYF	TGTGCCAGCAGTCAACAGGGGGCGCGAGGAGATACGCAGTATTTT
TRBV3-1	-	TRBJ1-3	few	CASSQGWGIGNTIYF	TGTGCCAGCAGCCAAGGTTGGGGAATTGGAAACACCATATATTTT
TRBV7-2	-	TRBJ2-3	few	CASSLDSRSTDTQYF	TGTGCCAGCAGCTTAGATAGCCGTAGCACAGATACGCAGTATTTT
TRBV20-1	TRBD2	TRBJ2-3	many	CSARAGGFTDTQYF	TGCAGTGCTAGGGCGGGGGGTTTCACAGATACGCAGTATTTT
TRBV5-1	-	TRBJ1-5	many	CASSPDGQKNQPQHF	TGCGCCAGCAGCCCCGACGGGCAGAAAAATCAGCCCCAGCATTTT
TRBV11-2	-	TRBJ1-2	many	CASSLGTAFGYTF	TGTGCCAGCAGCTTAGGGACAGCTTTTGGCTACACCTTC
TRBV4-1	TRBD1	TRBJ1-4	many	CASSQDGTGGIEKLFF	TGCGCCAGCAGCCAAGACGGGACAGGGGGCATAGAAAAACTGTTTTTT
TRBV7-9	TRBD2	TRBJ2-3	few	CASSLSGSEADTQYF	TGTGCCAGCAGCCTTAGCGGGAGTGAAGCAGATACGCAGTATTTT
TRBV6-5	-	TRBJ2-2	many	CASRPGVGELFF	TGTGCCAGCAGGCCAGGGGTCGGGGAGCTGTTTTTT
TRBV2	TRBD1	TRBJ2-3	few	CATNRGRSTDTQYF	TGTGCCACAAACAGGGGGCGTAGCACAGATACGCAGTATTTT
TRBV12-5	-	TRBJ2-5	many	CASGPPEETQYF	TGTGCTAGTGGCCCCCCAGAAGAGACCCAGTACTTC
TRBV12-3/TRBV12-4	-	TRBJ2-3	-	CASSFQERSTDTQYF	TGTGCCAGCAGTTTTCAGGAGAGAAGCACAGATACGCAGTATTTT
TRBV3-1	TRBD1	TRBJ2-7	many	CASSQFQGTGIYEQYF	TGTGCCAGCAGCCAGTTCCAAGGGACAGGAATCTACGAGCAGTACTTC
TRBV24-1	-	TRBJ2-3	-	CATSPRGAGLTDTQYF	TGTGCCACCAGTCCAAGGGGAGCGGGCCTCACAGATACGCAGTATTTT
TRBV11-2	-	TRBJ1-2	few	CASSFGGVNGYTF	TGTGCCAGCAGCTTTGGAGGGGTCAATGGCTACACCTTC
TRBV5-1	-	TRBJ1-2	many	CASSSLQEDGYTF	TGCGCCAGCAGCTCGTTACAGGAAGATGGCTACACCTTC
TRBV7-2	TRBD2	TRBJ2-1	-	CASSSLGEGPYNEQFF	TGTGCCAGCAGCTCACTTGGGGAGGGCCCCTACAATGAGCAGTTCTTC
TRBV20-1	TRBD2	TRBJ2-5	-	CSVLPGLAIQETQYF	TGCAGTGTCCTTCCGGGACTAGCGATCCAAGAGACCCAGTACTTC
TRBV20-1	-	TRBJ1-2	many	CSAFRTDNYGYTF	TGCAGTGCTTTCCGGACCGACAACTATGGCTACACCTTC
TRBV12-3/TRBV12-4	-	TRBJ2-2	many	CASSSRIGDSGELFF	TGTGCCAGCAGTTCGAGGATTGGGGATTCCGGGGAGCTGTTTTTT
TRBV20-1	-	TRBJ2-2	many	CSASGDPAGELFF	TGCAGTGCTAGCGGGGACCCCGCCGGGGAGCTGTTTTTT